One T cell receptor beta chain is described in this entry. Its binding antigen is unknown. From each donor, a roughly 2.6 ml peripheral blood sample was collected into PAXgene tubes and stored at -80 degrees C. Total RNA was isolated from whole blood with the PAXgene blood miRNA kit on an automated QIAcube, without T cell sorting. Deep TCRalpha and TCRbeta repertoire profiling with unique molecular barcoding was performed on peripheral blood of monozygotic twin pairs concordant or discordant for inflammatory bowel disease. Smoking habits were recorded for all twin pairs, and each individual was classified as a current, former or never smoker. The library was made by 5' RACE. Each TCR library was prepared from roughly 3,800 ng of total RNA. cDNA was synthesized with SMARTScribe reverse transcriptase in eight separate reactions per sample. Unique molecular identifiers containing a 6-nucleotide sample barcode were introduced through template switching during cDNA synthesis. Two nested PCRs of roughly 16 and 10 cycles amplified the TCRalpha and TCRbeta cDNA, and bead purification followed each PCR. Before amplification, the cDNA was both treated with uracil DNA-glycosylase and purified with the QIAquick PCR purification kit. The second PCR added Illumina TruSeq-compatible adapters along with sample-specific barcodes. TapeStation and Qubit were used to check library quality and concentration, and 4.5 to 5 ng of each library was pooled. Sequencing of the pooled libraries was done on an Illumina HiSeq2500 single-index Rapid Run using custom sequencing primers and 2 x 100 bp reads. The paper's data handling went like this. MiGEC version 1.2.6 was used for UMI-based consensus assembly to correct PCR and sequencing errors. MiXCR version 2.1.1 handled V(D)J alignment, clonotype assembly and CDR3 extraction. To normalise gene usage, clonotype sharing and MAIT/NKT TCR abundance, the top 1000, 10 000 and 20 000 clonotypes in each sample were analysed. Diversity was computed as the inverse Simpson index with the vegan R package after downsampling to 27 000 UMIs. Paired Mann-Whitney U tests on discordant twin pairs were used, with Benjamini-Hochberg multiple-testing correction. TCRdb reprocessed the public reads and reports one entry per CDR3 protein sequence, without DNA. TCRdb, not the authors, supplied the V and J calls. The table kept for this sample lists fewer than 400,000 distinct CDR3 sequences. Roughly 5.3% of the sample is held by the ten biggest clonotypes.

This specimen belongs to a study of monozygotic twins with inflammatory bowel disease (dated by TCRdb to the late 2010s). Study-wide context: A total of about 28 monozygotic twin pairs were included in the full study, comprising nine German pairs (four IBD-concordant, five IBD-discordant) and 19 IBD-discordant Danish pairs. Within discordant pairs, disease-associated traits were sought mainly by comparing IBD patients with their genetically identical healthy co-twins. Each individual had, on average, about 151 000 unique TCRalpha sequences and 181 000 unique TCRbeta sequences available for analysis. Overall study results and their limits: Because patients received different immunosuppressive treatments, the repertoires may have picked up extra background noise and variability between individuals. No single strong signal or clonotype linked to IBD turned up in the results, so the idea that one exists was not supported. IBD patients had lower TCRbeta repertoire diversity, measured by the inverse Simpson index, than their healthy co-twins. IBD patients shared fewer clonotypes with other individuals than healthy twins did, most markedly in patients showing signs of disease activity. Repertoire similarity did not differ between concordant and discordant twins, possibly due to limited statistical power. The analysis was unable to tell apart different T cell subtypes.

Sequenced material: blood. The clonotype comes from a human donor with ulcerative colitis or Crohn's disease, or a healthy co-twin of an affected twin (not recorded which).

The CDR3 protein sequence reads: CSASSGTGNPEAFF. Recombination linked TRBV20-1 to TRBJ1-1; TCRdb proposes TRBD1, but this gene call is untestable without DNA. Per the germline V gene (reference sequence), DFQATT is the CDR1 and SNEGSKA is the CDR2. The CDR3 runs 14 residues from the cysteine to the phenylalanine. No DNA is recorded.